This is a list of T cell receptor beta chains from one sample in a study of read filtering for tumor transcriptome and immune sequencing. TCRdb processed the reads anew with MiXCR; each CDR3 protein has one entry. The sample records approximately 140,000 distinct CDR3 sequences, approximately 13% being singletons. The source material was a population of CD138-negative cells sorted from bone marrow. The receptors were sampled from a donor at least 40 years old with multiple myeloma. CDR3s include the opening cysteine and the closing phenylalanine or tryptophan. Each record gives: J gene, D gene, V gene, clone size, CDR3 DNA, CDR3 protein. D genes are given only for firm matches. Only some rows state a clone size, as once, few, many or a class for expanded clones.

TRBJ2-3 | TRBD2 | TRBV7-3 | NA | TGTGCCAGCAGCGAAACCGGGACTAGTGTAGATACGCAGTATTTT | CASSETGTSVDTQYF
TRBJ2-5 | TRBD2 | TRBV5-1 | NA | TGCGCCAGCAGCGTCGGAAATAGCGGGAGGGCTCAAGAGACCCAGTACTTC | CASSVGNSGRAQETQYF
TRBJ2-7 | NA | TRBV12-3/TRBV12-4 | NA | TGTGCCAGCAGCTTCGTTCTGGACGAGCAGTACTTC | CASSFVLDEQYF
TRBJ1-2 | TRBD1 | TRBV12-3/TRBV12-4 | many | TGTGCCAGCAGTTTAAGGGACAGGGCGCACTATGGCTACACCTTC | CASSLRDRAHYGYTF
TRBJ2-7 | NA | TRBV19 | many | TGTGCCAGTAGACTGGAACCCAGGGGTAATTTCGAGCAGTACTTC | CASRLEPRGNFEQYF
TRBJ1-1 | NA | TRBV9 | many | TGTGCCAGCAGCTTTGGACAGAACACTGAAGCTTTCTTT | CASSFGQNTEAFF
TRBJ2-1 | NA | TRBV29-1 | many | TGCAGCGTTGAGGCTAGCTATATCAATGAGCAGTTCTTC | CSVEASYINEQFF
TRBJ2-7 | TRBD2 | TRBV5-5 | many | TGTGCCAGCAGCTTGGGACCGGGACTAGCGGGAAACGAGCAGTACTTC | CASSLGPGLAGNEQYF
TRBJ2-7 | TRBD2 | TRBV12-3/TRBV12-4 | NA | TGTGCCAGCAGGCCCGGACTAGTGCTCGAGCAGTACTTC | CASRPGLVLEQYF
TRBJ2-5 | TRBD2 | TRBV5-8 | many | TGTGCCAGCAGCCGGGGGGGGTCCCAAGAGACCCAGTACTTC | CASSRGGSQETQYF
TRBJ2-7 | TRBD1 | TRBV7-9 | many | TGTGCCAGCAGCCAGACAGGGACCGCAGGAGACGAGCAGTACTTC | CASSQTGTAGDEQYF
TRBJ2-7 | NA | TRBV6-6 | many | TGTGCCTCCAGGGAGGACGAGCAGTACTTC | CASREDEQYF
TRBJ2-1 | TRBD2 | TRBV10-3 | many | TGTGCCATCAGTGAGCCAGCTAGCGGGAGCCCTGGGCAGTTCTTC | CAISEPASGSPGQFF
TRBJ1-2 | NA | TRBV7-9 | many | TGTGCCACCACTCCGGTTGACAGCAAATCTAACTATGGCTACACCTTC | CATTPVDSKSNYGYTF
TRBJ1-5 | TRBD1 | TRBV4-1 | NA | TGCGCCAGCAGCCAAGAGACAGGGCGCCAGCCCCAGCATTTT | CASSQETGRQPQHF
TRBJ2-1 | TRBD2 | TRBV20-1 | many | TGCAGTGCTCGTCGGCTAGCGGGAGGGCCGGGACGATCTGAGCAGTTCTTC | CSARRLAGGPGRSEQFF
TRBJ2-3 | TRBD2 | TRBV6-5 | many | TGTGCCAGCAGCCAAGCAGCGGGAGGGCCCTTAGATACGCAGTATTTT | CASSQAAGGPLDTQYF
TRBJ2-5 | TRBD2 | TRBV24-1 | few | TGTGCCACCAGTGATCCCTCCGGTAGCGGGACCCACCAAGAGACCCAGTCCTTC | CATSDPSGSGTHQETQSF
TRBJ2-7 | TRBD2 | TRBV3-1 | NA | TGTGCCAGCAGCCCCCGGGGGGGGGCCGGGCAGTACTTC | CASSPRGGAGQYF